Included here is one T cell receptor beta chain sequence, with context. Its target is not known. This sample is part of a study of long-term antiretroviral therapy in people with HIV. Study-wide findings and caveats: Post-treatment diversity went higher with ART but stayed below transplant donor controls. Older ART regimens were possibly in use when the blood was collected between the mid-2000s and the late 2010s.

Germline V lookup: CDR1 WSHSY, CDR2 SAAADI. The V end was cut by 0 bases, the J end by 3 bases, with 11 bases between. CDR3 size: 15 residues. With survey level as its setting, the immunoSEQ assay was v3.0. Samples were sequenced targeting roughly 40,000-50,000 T-cell genomes each. Only in-frame clones appear in the TCRdb table, and some are missing; sequencing was by immunoSEQ multiplex PCR. The repertoire includes fewer than 20,000 clones, about four fifths of them detected once, and 7% to 9% sits in the top ten. This chain uses TRBV10-2 with TRBJ1-2; D possibly corresponds to TRBD1 (5 bases). Specimen: unsorted PBMCs, collected at the start of antiretroviral therapy. The TCR was taken from a man in his thirties or forties with HIV. The CDR3: CASSESIGGDYGYTF. The CDR3 nucleotides are TGCGCCAGCAGTGAGTCGATTGGGGGTGACTATGGCTACACCTTC.